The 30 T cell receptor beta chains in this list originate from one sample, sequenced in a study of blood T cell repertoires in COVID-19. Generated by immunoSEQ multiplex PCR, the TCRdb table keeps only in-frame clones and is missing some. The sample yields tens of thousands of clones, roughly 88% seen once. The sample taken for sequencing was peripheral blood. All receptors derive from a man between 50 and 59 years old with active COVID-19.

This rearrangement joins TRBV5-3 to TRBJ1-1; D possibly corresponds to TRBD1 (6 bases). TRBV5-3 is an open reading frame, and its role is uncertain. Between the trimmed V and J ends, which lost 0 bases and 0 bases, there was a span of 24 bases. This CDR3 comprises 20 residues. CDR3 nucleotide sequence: TGTGCCAGAAGCTTGGAATCTATTTATAGAATGGACAGTATGAACACTGAAGCTTTCTTT. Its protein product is CARSLESIYRMDSMNTEAFF.

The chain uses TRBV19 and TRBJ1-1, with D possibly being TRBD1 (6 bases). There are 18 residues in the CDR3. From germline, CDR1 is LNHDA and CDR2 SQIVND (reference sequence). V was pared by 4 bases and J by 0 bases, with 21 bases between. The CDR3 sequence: CASSRSRDRPLMNTEAFF. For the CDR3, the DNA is TGTGCCAGTAGTAGATCACGAGACAGGCCCCTCATGAACACTGAAGCTTTCTTT.

The CDR3 loop reads CASSESQGLANYGYTF. CDR3 bases: TGTGCCAGCAGTGAATCGCAGGGTCTAGCTAACTATGGCTACACCTTC. V is TRBV25-1 and J is TRBJ1-2; a weak D match, TRBD1 (5 bases). The V end lost 1 base, the J end lost 0 bases, and 12 bases lay between the germline ends. Germline V gene lookup returns CDR1 MGHDK and CDR2 SYGVNS. The CDR3 spans 16 residues.

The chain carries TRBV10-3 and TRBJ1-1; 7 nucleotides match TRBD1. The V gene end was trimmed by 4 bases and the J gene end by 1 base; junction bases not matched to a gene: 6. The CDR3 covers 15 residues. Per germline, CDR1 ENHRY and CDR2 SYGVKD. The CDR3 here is CAISGRTGTNTEAFF. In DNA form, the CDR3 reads TGTGCCATCAGTGGGCGGACAGGTACGAACACTGAAGCTTTCTTT.

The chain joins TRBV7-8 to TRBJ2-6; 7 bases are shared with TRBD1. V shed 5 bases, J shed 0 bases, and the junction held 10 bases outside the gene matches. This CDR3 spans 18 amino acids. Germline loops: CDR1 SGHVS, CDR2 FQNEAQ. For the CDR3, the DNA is TGTGCCAGCAGCCGGGACAGTACCCTCTTCTCTGGGGCCAACGTCCTGACTTTC. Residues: CASSRDSTLFSGANVLTF.

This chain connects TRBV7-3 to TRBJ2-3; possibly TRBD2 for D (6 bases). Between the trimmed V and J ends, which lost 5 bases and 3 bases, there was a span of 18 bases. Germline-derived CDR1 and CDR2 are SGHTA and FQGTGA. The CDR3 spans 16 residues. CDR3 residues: CASSPSGPGRTDTQYF. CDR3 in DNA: TGTGCCAGCAGCCCTTCCGGGCCAGGGAGGACAGATACGCAGTATTTT.

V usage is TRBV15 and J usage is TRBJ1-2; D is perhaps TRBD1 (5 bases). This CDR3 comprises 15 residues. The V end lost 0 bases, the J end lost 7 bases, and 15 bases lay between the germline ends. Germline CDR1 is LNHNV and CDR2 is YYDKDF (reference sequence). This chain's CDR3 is CATSRDRTLGGGYTF. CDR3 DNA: TGTGCCACCAGCAGAGATCGTACGCTCGGGGGTGGCTACACCTTC. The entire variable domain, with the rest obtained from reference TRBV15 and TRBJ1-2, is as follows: DAMVIQNPRYQVTQFGKPVTLSCSQTLNHNVMYWYQQKSSQAPKLLFHYYDKDFNNEADTPDNFQSRRPNTSFCFLDIRSPGLGDTAMYLCATSRDRTLGGGYTFGSGTRLTVV.

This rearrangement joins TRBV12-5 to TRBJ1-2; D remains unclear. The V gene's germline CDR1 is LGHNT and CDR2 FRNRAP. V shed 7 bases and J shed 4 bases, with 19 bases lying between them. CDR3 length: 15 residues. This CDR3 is CASAPGEASSYGYTF. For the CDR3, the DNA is TGTGCTAGTGCCCCTGGGGAGGCCAGCAGCTATGGCTACACCTTC.

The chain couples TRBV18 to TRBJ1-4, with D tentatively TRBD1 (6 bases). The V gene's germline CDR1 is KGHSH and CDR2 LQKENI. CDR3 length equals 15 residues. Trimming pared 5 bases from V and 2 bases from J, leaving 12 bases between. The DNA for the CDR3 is TGTGCCAGCTCATCGTACAGGGCTACTAATGAAAAACTGTTTTTT. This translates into CASSSYRATNEKLFF.

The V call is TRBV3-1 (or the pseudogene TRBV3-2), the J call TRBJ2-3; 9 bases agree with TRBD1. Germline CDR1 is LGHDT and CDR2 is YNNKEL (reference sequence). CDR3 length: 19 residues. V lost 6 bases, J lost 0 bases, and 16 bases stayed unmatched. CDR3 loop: CASRRRDRDQSPSTDTQYF. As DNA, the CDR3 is TGTGCCAGCAGGCGCCGGGACAGGGACCAATCCCCTAGCACAGATACGCAGTATTTT.

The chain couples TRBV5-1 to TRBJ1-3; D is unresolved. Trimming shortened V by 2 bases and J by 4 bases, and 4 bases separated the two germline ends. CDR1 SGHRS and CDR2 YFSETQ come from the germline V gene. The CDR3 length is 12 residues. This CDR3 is CASSFSGNTIYF. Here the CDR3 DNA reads TGCGCCAGCAGCTTTAGCGGAAACACCATATATTTT. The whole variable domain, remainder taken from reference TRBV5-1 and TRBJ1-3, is KAGVTQTPRYLIKTRGQQVTLSCSPISGHRSVSWYQQTPGQGLQFLFEYFSETQRNKGNFPGRFSGRQFSNSRSEMNVSTLELGDSALYLCASSFSGNTIYFGEGSWLTVV.

CDR3 DNA: TGTGCCAGCAGTACCGGGACAGGAGGAAACTATGGCTACACCTTC. It codes for CASSTGTGGNYGYTF. This chain uses TRBV6-5 with TRBJ1-2, with 8 bases matching TRBD1. Germline CDR1 and CDR2: MNHEY and SVGAGI. The ends lost 5 bases at V and 2 bases at J; junction bases unmatched: 7. CDR3 length: 15 residues.

In nucleotides, the CDR3 is TGTGCCAGCAGCCAAGCGTTGGCAGGGGGGAGCTATGGCTACACCTTC. This encodes CASSQALAGGSYGYTF. The chain is built from TRBV3-1 (or the pseudogene TRBV3-2) and TRBJ1-2; TRBD1 matches 7 bases. V trimming: 1 base; J trimming: 4 bases; junction bases outside the gene matches: 9. This CDR3 region has 16 residues. In germline, CDR1 is LGHDT, CDR2 YNNKEL (reference sequence).

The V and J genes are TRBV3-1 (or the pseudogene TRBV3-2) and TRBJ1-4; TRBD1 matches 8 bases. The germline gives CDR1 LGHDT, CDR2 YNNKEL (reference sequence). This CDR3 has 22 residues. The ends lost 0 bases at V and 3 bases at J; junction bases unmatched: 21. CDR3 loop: CASSQDTQVTRTGRFANEKLFF. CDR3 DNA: TGTGCCAGCAGCCAAGATACCCAAGTTACCCGGACAGGGAGGTTTGCTAATGAAAAACTGTTTTTT.

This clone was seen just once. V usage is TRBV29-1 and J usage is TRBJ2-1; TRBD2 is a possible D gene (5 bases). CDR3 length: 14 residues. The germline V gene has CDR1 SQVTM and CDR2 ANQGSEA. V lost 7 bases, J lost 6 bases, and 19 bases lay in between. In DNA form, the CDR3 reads TGCAGCGCCCAACACGGAGGTTCGACCAATGAGCAGTTCTTC. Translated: CSAQHGGSTNEQFF.

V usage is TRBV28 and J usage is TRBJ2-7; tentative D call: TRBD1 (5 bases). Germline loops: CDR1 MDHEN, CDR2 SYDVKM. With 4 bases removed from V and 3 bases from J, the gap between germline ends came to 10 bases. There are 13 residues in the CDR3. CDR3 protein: CASSSPRVYEQYV. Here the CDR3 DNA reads TGTGCCAGCAGTTCCCCCAGGGTCTACGAGCAGTACGTC.

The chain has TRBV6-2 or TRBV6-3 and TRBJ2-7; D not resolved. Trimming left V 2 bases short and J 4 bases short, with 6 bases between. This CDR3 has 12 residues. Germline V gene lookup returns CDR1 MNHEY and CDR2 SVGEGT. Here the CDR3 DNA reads TGTGCCAGCAGTTACGACGGGTACGAGCAGTACTTC. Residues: CASSYDGYEQYF.

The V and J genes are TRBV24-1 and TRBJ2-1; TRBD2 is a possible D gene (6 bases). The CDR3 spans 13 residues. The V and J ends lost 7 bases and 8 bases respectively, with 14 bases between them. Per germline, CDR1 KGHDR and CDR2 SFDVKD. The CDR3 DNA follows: TGTGCCACCAGCCGAGCCGGCGGGGATGAGCAGTTCTTC. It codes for CATSRAGGDEQFF.

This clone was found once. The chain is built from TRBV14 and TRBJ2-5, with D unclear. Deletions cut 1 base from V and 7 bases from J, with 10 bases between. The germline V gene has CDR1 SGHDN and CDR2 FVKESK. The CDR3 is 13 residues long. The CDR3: CASSQGVRGTQYF. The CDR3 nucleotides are TGTGCCAGCAGCCAAGGCGTACGCGGGACCCAGTACTTC.

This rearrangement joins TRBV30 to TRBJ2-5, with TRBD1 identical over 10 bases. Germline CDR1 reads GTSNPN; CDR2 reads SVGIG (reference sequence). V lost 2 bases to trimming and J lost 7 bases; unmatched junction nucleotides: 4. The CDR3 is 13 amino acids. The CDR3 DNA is TGTGCCTGGAGTCCAAGACAGGGGGCGACCCAGTACTTC. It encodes CAWSPRQGATQYF.

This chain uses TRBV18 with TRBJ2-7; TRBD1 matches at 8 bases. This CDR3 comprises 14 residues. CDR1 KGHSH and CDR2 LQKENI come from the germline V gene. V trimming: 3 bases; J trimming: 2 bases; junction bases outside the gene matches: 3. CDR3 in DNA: TGTGCCAGCTCACCCGGACAGGGAGCCTACGAGCAGTACTTC. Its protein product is CASSPGQGAYEQYF. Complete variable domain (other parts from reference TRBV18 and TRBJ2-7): NAGVMQNPRHLVRRRGQEARLRCSPMKGHSHVYWYRQLPEEGLKFMVYLQKENIIDESGMPKERFSAEFPKEGPSILRIQQVVRGDSAAYFCASSPGQGAYEQYFGPGTRLTVT.

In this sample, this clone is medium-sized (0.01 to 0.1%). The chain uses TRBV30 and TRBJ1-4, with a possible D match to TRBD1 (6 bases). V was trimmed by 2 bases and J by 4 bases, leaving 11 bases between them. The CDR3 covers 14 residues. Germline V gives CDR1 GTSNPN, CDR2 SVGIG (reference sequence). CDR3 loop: CAWSLQGVNEKLFF. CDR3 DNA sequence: TGTGCCTGGAGTCTACAGGGAGTTAATGAAAAACTGTTTTTT. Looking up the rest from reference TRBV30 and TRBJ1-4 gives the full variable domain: SQTIHQWPATLVQPVGSPLSLECTVEGTSNPNLYWYRQAAGRGLQLLFYSVGIGQISSEVPQNLSASRPQDRQFILSSKKLLLSDSGFYLCAWSLQGVNEKLFFGSGTQLSVL.

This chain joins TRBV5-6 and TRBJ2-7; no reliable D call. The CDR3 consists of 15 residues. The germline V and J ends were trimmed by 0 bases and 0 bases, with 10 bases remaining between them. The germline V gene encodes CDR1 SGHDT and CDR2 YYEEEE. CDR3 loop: CASSLAPASSYEQYF. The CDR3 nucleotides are TGTGCCAGCAGCTTGGCCCCGGCTAGCTCCTACGAGCAGTACTTC.

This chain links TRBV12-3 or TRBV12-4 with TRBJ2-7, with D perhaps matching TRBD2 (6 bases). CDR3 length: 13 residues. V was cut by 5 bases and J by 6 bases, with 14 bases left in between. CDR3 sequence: CASSAQEGSEQYV. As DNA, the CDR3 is TGTGCCAGCAGTGCACAGGAGGGTTCCGAGCAGTACGTC.

The CDR3 DNA reads as TGTGCCAGCAGCCGTACAGGACCCACCTTTACAGATACGCAGTATTTT. Translating it yields CASSRTGPTFTDTQYF. The rearrangement joins TRBV11-3 to TRBJ2-3, with D possibly being TRBD1 (5 bases). Trimming left V 5 bases short and J 3 bases short, with 18 bases between. The CDR3 is 16 amino acids. CDR1 SGHNT and CDR2 YENEEA come from the germline V gene.

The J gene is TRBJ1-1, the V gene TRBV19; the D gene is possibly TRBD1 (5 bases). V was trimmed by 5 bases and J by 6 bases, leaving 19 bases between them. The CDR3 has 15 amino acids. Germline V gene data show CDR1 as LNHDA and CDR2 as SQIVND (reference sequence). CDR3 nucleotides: TGTGCCAGTAGTTCTCCCTTAGGGGTTACGGCTGAAGCTTTCTTT. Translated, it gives CASSSPLGVTAEAFF. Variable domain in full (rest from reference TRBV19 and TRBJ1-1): DGGITQSPKYLFRKEGQNVTLSCEQNLNHDAMYWYRQDPGQGLRLIYYSQIVNDFQKGDIAEGYSVSREKKESFPLTVTSAQKNPTAFYLCASSSPLGVTAEAFFGQGTRLTVV.

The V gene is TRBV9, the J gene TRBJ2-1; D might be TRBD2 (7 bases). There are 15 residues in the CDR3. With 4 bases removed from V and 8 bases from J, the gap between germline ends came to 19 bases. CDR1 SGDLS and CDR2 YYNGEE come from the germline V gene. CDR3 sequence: CASSPRLAKGDEQFF. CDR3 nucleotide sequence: TGTGCCAGCAGCCCCCGACTAGCTAAGGGGGATGAGCAGTTCTTC.

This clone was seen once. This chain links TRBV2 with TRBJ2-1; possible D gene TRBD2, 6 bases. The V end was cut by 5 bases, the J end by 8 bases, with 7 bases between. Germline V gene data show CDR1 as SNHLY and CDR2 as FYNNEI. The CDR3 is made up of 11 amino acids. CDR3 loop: CASSWGDEQFF. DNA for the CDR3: TGTGCCAGCAGTTGGGGGGATGAGCAGTTCTTC. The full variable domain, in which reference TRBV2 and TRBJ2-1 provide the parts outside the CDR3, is EPEVTQTPSHQVTQMGQEVILRCVPISNHLYFYWYRQILGQKVEFLVSFYNNEISEKSEIFDDQFSVERPDGSNFTLKIRSTKLEDSAMYFCASSWGDEQFFGPGTRLTVL.

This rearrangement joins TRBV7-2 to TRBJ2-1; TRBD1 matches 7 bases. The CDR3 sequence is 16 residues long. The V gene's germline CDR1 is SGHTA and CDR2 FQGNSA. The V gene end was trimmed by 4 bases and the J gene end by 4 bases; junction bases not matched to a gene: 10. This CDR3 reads CASSSQPGTAYNEQFF. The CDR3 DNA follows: TGTGCCAGCAGCTCACAGCCAGGGACAGCTTACAATGAGCAGTTCTTC.

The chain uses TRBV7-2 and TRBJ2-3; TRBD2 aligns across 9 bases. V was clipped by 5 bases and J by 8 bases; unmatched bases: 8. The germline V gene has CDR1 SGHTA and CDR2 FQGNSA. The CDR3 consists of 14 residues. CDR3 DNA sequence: TGTGCCAGCAGCGAATCTAGCGGGGCAGGTACGCAGTATTTT. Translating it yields CASSESSGAGTQYF.